This entry is about one T cell receptor (beta chain). These data come from a study of control samples from healthy donors and cancer patients. Trimming stripped 1 base from V and 3 bases from J, with 2 bases between. This CDR3 is built from 13 residues. Germline V lookup: CDR1 SGHNT, CDR2 YYREEE (reference sequence). The repertoire was sequenced with immunoSEQ multiplex PCR; TCRdb's copy has only in-frame clones and lacks some. The table shows approximately 160,000 clones, with approximately 92% occurring only once. The rearrangement joins TRBV5-4 to TRBJ2-6; D call uncertain. Material for sequencing was blood. The TCR was taken from a woman in her 40s in good health. The CDR3: CASSLFGANVLTF. CDR3 coding DNA: TGTGCCAGCAGCTTGTTTGGGGCCAACGTCCTGACTTTC.